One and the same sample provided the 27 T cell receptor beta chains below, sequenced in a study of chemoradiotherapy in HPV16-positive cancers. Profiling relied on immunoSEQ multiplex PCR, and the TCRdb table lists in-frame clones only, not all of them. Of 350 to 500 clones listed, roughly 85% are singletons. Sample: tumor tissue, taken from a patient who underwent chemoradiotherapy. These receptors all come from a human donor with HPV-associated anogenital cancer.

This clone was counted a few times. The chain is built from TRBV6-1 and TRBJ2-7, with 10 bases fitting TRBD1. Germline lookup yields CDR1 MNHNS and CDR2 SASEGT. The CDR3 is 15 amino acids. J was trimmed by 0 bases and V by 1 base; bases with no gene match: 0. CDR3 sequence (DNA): TGTGCCAGCAGTGAAGGGACAGGGGGCTCCTACGAGCAGTACTTC. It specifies CASSEGTGGSYEQYF.

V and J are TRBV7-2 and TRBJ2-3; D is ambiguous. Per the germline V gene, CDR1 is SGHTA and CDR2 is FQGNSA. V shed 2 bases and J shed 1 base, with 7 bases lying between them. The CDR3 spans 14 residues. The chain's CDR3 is CASSLYLRTDTQYF. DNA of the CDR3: TGTGCCAGCAGCTTATATCTCCGCACAGATACGCAGTATTTT. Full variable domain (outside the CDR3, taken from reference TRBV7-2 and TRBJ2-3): GAGVSQSPSNKVTEKGKDVELRCDPISGHTALYWYRQSLGQGLEFLIYFQGNSAPDKSGLPSDRFSAERTGGSVSTLTIQRTQQEDSAVYLCASSLYLRTDTQYFGPGTRLTVL.

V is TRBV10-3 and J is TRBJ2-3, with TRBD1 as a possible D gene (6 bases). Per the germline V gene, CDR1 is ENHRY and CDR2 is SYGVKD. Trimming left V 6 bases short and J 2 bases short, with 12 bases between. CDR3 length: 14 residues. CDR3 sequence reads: CAISPGHLTDTQYF. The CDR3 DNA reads TGTGCCATCAGCCCGGGACATCTCACAGATACGCAGTATTTT.

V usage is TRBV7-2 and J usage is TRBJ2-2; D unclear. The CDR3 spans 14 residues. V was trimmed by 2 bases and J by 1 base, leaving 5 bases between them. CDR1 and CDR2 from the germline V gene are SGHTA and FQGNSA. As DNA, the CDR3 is TGTGCCAGCAGCTTACAAATGAACACCGGGGAGCTGTTTTTT. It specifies CASSLQMNTGELFF.

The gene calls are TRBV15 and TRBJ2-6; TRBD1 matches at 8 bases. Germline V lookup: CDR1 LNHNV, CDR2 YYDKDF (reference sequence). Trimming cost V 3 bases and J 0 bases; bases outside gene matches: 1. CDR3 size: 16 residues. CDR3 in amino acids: CATSRDRDSGANVLTF. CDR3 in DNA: TGTGCCACCAGCAGGGACAGGGACTCTGGGGCCAACGTCCTGACTTTC.

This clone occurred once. The CDR3 region is CASSPPDRSYNEQFF. CDR3 DNA sequence: TGTGCCAGTAGTCCCCCTGACAGGTCCTACAATGAGCAGTTCTTC. This chain joins TRBV19 and TRBJ2-1; tentatively, D is TRBD1 (6 bases). With 5 bases removed from V and 1 base from J, the gap between germline ends came to 12 bases. Germline CDR1 LNHDA, CDR2 SQIVND (reference sequence). This CDR3 is built from 15 residues.

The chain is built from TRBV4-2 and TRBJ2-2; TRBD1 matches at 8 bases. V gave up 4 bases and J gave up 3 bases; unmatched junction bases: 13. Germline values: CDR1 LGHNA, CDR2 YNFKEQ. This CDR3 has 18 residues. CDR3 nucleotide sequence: TGTGCCAGCAGCCCTCGGCAGGGGGCAGATGCTCACACCGGGGAGCTGTTTTTT. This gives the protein CASSPRQGADAHTGELFF.

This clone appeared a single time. For the CDR3, the DNA is TGTGCCACCTCGGATGGTATAGGCACTGAAGCTTTCTTT. Residues: CATSDGIGTEAFF. The chain links TRBV27 to TRBJ1-1, with no clear D. The CDR3 contains 13 residues. Germline V CDR1 and CDR2: MNHEY, SMNVEV (reference sequence). Between the trimmed V and J ends, which lost 10 bases and 4 bases, there was a span of 16 bases.

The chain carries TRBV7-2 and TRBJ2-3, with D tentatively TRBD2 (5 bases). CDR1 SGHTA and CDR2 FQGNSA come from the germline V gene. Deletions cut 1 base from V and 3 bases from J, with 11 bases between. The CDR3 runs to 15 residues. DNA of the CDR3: TGTGCCAGCAGCTTAGGAGGGCCGCTAACAGATACGCAGTATTTT. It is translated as CASSLGGPLTDTQYF. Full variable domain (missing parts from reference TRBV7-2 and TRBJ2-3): GAGVSQSPSNKVTEKGKDVELRCDPISGHTALYWYRQSLGQGLEFLIYFQGNSAPDKSGLPSDRFSAERTGGSVSTLTIQRTQQEDSAVYLCASSLGGPLTDTQYFGPGTRLTVL.

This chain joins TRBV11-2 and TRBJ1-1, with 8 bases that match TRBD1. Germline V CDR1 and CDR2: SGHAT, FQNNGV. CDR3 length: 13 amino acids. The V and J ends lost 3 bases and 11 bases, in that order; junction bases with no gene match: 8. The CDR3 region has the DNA TGTGCCAGCAGCTTTCCTTGGACAGGGAACGCTTTCTTT. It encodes CASSFPWTGNAFF. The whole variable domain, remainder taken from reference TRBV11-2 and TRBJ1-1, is EAGVAQSPRYKIIEKRQSVAFWCNPISGHATLYWYQQILGQGPKLLIQFQNNGVVDDSQLPKDRFSAERLKGVDSTLKIQPAKLEDSAVYLCASSFPWTGNAFFGQGTRLTVV.

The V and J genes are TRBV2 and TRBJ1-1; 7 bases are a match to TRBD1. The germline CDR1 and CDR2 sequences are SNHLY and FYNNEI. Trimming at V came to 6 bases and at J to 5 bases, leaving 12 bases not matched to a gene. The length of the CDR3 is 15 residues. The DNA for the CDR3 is TGTGCCAGCAGCCCACTGAAGGGACAGACGACTGAAGCTTTCTTT. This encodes CASSPLKGQTTEAFF.

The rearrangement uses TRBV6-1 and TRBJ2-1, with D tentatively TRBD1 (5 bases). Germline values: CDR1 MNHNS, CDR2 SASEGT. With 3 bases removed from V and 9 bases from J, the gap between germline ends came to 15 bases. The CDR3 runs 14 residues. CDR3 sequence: CASSEIQGRGEQFF. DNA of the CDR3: TGTGCCAGCAGTGAGATCCAGGGTAGGGGTGAGCAGTTCTTC.

For the CDR3, the DNA is TGTGCCAGCAGCTTAGAGAGGACGGTTAACTATGGCTACACCTTC. Protein sequence: CASSLERTVNYGYTF. The V gene is TRBV11-2, the J gene TRBJ1-2; D gene unclear. The CDR3 runs to 15 residues. Per germline, CDR1 SGHAT and CDR2 FQNNGV. V gave up 0 bases and J gave up 1 base, with 9 bases separating them.

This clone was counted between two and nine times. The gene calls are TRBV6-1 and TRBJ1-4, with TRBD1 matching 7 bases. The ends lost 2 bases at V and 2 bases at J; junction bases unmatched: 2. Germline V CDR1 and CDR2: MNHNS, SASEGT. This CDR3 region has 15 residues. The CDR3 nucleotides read TGTGCCAGCAGTGAACTACAGGGGACTAATGAAAAACTGTTTTTT. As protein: CASSELQGTNEKLFF.

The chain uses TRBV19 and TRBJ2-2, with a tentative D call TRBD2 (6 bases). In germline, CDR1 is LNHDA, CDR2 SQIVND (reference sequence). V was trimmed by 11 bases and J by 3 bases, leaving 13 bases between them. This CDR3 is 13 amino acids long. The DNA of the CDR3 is TGTGCCTGCCGGGGGTGGGACACCGGGGAGCTGTTTTTT. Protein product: CACRGWDTGELFF.

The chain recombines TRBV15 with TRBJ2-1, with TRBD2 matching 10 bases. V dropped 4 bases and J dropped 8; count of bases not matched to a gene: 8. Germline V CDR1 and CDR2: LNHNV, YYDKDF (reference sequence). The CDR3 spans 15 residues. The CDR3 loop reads CATSNRGLASDEQFF. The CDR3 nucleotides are TGTGCCACCAGCAATAGGGGACTAGCGTCGGATGAGCAGTTCTTC.

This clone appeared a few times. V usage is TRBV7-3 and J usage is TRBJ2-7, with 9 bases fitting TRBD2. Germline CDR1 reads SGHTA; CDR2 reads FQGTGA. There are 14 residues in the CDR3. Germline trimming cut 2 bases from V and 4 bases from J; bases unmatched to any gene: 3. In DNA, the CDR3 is TGTGCCAGCAGCTTATCTAGCGGGAATTACGAGCAGTACTTC. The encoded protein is CASSLSSGNYEQYF.

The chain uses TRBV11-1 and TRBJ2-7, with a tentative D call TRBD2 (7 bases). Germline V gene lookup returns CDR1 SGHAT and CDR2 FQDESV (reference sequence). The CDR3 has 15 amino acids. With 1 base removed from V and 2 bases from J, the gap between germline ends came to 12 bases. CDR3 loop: CASSLGPGGAYEQYF. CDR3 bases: TGTGCCAGCAGCTTAGGACCGGGGGGCGCCTACGAGCAGTACTTC.

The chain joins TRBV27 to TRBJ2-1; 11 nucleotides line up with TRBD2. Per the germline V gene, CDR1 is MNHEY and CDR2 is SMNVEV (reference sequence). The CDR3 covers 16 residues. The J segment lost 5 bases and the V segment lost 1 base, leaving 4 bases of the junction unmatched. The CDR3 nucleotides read TGTGCCAGCAGTTTATTGGGTAGCGGGAGGGACAATGAGCAGTTCTTC. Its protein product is CASSLLGSGRDNEQFF.

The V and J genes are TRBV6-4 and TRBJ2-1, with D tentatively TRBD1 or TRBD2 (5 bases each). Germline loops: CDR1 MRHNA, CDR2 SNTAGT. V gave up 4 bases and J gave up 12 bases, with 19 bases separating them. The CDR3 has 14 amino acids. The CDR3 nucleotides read TGTGCCAGCAGTGCTGAATTTAGGGGACGGTCGCAGTTCTTC. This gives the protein CASSAEFRGRSQFF.

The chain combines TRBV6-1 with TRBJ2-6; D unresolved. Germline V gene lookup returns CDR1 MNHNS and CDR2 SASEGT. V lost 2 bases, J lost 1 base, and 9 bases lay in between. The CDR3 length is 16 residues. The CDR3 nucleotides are TGTGCCAGCAGTGAATGGCACAAGTCTGGGGCCAACGTCCTGACTTTC. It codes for CASSEWHKSGANVLTF.

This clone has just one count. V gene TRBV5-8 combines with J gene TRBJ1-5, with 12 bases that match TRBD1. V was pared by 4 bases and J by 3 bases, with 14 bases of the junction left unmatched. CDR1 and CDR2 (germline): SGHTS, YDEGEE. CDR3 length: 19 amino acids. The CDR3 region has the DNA TGTGCCAGCAGCAACGACCGGGACAGGGGGCTTGTGAACAATCAGCCCCAGCATTTT. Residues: CASSNDRDRGLVNNQPQHF.

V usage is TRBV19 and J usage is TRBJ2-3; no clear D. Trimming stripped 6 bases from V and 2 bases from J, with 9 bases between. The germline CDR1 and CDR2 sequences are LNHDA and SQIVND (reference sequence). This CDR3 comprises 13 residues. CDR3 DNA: TGTGCCAGTAGCGCCACCTTCACAGATACGCAGTATTTT. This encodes CASSATFTDTQYF. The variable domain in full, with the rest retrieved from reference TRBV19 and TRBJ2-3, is DGGITQSPKYLFRKEGQNVTLSCEQNLNHDAMYWYRQDPGQGLRLIYYSQIVNDFQKGDIAEGYSVSREKKESFPLTVTSAQKNPTAFYLCASSATFTDTQYFGPGTRLTVL.

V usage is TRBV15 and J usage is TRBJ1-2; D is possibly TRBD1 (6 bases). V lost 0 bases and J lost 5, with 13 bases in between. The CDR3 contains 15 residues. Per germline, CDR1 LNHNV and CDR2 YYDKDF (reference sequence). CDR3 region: CATSRDVGTGYGYTF. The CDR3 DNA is TGTGCCACCAGCAGAGATGTGGGCACAGGGTATGGCTACACCTTC.

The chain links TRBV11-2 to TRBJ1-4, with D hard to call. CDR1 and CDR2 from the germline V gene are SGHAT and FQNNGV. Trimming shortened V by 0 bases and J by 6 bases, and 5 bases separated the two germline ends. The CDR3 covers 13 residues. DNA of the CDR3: TGTGCCAGCAGCTTAGAAGGGTATGAAAAACTGTTTTTT. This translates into CASSLEGYEKLFF.

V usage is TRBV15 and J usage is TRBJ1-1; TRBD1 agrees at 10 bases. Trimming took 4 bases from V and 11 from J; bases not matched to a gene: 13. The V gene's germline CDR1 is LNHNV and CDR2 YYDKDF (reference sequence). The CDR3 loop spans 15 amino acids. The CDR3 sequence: CATSIFTGRQGAAFF. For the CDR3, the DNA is TGTGCCACCAGCATATTCACAGGACGACAGGGGGCTGCTTTCTTT.

CDR3 loop: CASSIRSESDEQFF. DNA of the CDR3: TGTGCCAGCTCAATTAGGAGTGAGAGCGATGAGCAGTTCTTC. The genes are TRBV18 and TRBJ2-1; the D is unclear. Germline assignment: CDR1 KGHSH and CDR2 LQKENI. This CDR3 has 14 amino acids. Trimming cost V 5 bases and J 8 bases, with 16 bases left between them.